The rows below give T cell receptor beta chains drawn from one sample of a study of T cell responses to AZD1222 COVID-19 vaccine. TCRdb's copy holds only in-frame clones and misses some; the assay was immunoSEQ multiplex PCR. The profile shows roughly 100,000 clones, 85% to 90% of them singletons. The sequencing here drew on peripheral blood, taken 28 days after the second AZD1222 dose. Receptors originate from an adult who received the AZD1222 COVID-19 vaccine. Both conserved end residues are part of each CDR3. The D gene is left open where the match is weak. Not every row has a clone size; where given, it reads once, few, many or a size class.

CDR3 length,D gene,V gene,clone size,J gene,CDR3 protein,CDR3 DNA
14,TRBD1,TRBV2,few,TRBJ1-1,CASSNRQGGTEAFF,TGTGCCAGCAGCAATCGACAGGGTGGCACTGAAGCTTTCTTT
15,.,TRBV30,few,TRBJ1-1,CAWTPGGIFRTEAFF,TGTGCCTGGACCCCTGGGGGTATCTTCAGGACTGAAGCTTTCTTT
13,.,TRBV28,few,TRBJ1-5,CASTEFSNQPQHF,TGTGCCAGCACGGAATTTAGCAATCAGCCCCAGCATTTT
16,TRBD2,TRBV28,.,TRBJ2-7,CASSSSGAPSSYEQYF,TGTGCCAGCAGTTCTAGCGGGGCCCCGAGCTCCTACGAGCAGTACTTC
14,.,TRBV7-9,.,TRBJ1-1,CASSLDPRWAEAFF,TGTGCCAGCAGCTTAGACCCCAGGTGGGCTGAAGCTTTCTTT
14,TRBD2,TRBV14,.,TRBJ2-7,CASSLLAGSYEQYF,TGTGCCAGCAGCCTATTAGCGGGATCCTACGAGCAGTACTTC
13,.,TRBV4-3,.,TRBJ2-1,CASSQVDSDEQFF,TGCGCCAGCAGCCAAGTGGACAGCGATGAGCAGTTCTTC
14,.,TRBV18,.,TRBJ2-7,CASSPGAYSGEQYF,TGTGCCAGCTCACCAGGGGCCTACTCGGGCGAGCAGTACTTC
15,.,TRBV6-5,.,TRBJ2-1,CASSYGTGTYNEQFF,TGTGCCAGCAGTTACGGGACTGGAACCTACAATGAGCAGTTCTTC
13,.,TRBV15,.,TRBJ1-2,CATSRGGNYGYTF,TGTGCCACCAGCAGAGGGGGTAACTATGGCTACACCTTC
16,TRBD1,TRBV7-9,.,TRBJ1-5,CASSPRGTEFAVPQHF,TGTGCCAGCAGCCCCCGGGGGACAGAATTTGCAGTGCCCCAGCATTTT
12,.,TRBV12-3/TRBV12-4,.,TRBJ1-1,CASSARVPEAFF,TGTGCCAGCAGTGCCAGGGTCCCTGAAGCTTTCTTT
12,.,TRBV3-1/TRBV3-2,.,TRBJ2-1,CASSQLSDEQFF,TGTGCCAGCAGCCAACTTTCGGATGAGCAGTTCTTC
15,.,TRBV28,.,TRBJ2-2,CASSSATGSFRELFF,TGTGCCAGCAGTTCGGCTACAGGGAGCTTCAGGGAGCTGTTTTTT
15,.,TRBV7-3,.,TRBJ2-1,CASSLDSGRYNEQFF,TGTGCCAGCAGCCTCGACTCAGGGAGATACAATGAGCAGTTCTTC
14,.,TRBV5-4,.,TRBJ1-1,CASSPEQRNTEAFF,TGTGCCAGCAGCCCCGAACAGAGGAACACTGAAGCTTTCTTT
14,TRBD1,TRBV15,few,TRBJ2-7,CATNRDRISYEQYF,TGTGCCACCAATCGGGACAGAATCTCCTACGAGCAGTACTTC
15,.,TRBV15,.,TRBJ2-7,CATSRDWQSFDEQYF,TGTGCCACCAGCAGAGATTGGCAGTCCTTTGACGAGCAGTACTTC
14,TRBD2,TRBV19,.,TRBJ2-7,CASSLKAGVSEQYF,TGTGCCAGTAGTTTGAAAGCGGGAGTGAGCGAGCAGTACTTC
15,.,TRBV7-6,once,TRBJ2-7,CASSLGTGPFYEQYF,TGTGCCAGCAGCTTAGGGACTGGGCCCTTCTACGAGCAGTACTTC
12,.,TRBV29-1,.,TRBJ2-1,CSVGYIYNEQFF,TGCAGCGTTGGGTACATATACAATGAGCAGTTCTTC
17,.,TRBV7-2,.,TRBJ1-2,CASSLGPSGLGLYGYTF,TGTGCCAGCAGCTTAGGCCCCTCAGGGTTGGGGTTATATGGCTACACCTTC
14,.,TRBV6-5,.,TRBJ2-7,CASGFRGLDYEQYF,TGTGCCAGCGGATTCAGGGGTTTGGACTACGAGCAGTACTTC
15,.,TRBV11-2,.,TRBJ2-1,CASSFGSSTYNEQFF,TGTGCCAGCAGCTTTGGGAGCTCCACCTACAATGAGCAGTTCTTC
16,.,TRBV19,.,TRBJ1-1,CASSILAGVADTEAFF,TGTGCCAGTAGTATATTGGCGGGGGTTGCTGACACTGAAGCTTTCTTT
16,TRBD2,TRBV11-2,.,TRBJ2-5,CASSLGLSGREETQYF,TGTGCCAGCAGCCTGGGGCTAAGCGGGAGAGAAGAGACCCAGTACTTC
11,.,TRBV20-1,.,TRBJ2-2,CSASWTGELFF,TGCAGTGCTAGCTGGACCGGGGAGCTGTTTTTT
16,TRBD1,TRBV6-4,.,TRBJ2-3,CASIPGQLNLTDTQYF,TGTGCCAGCATCCCGGGACAGTTAAACCTCACAGATACGCAGTATTTT
15,.,TRBV28,few,TRBJ2-3,CASSGLAWRVDTQYF,TGTGCCAGCAGTGGCCTCGCGTGGCGGGTTGATACGCAGTATTTT
15,.,TRBV6-1,.,TRBJ2-7,CASSEWRSGIYEQYF,TGTGCCAGCAGTGAATGGAGGTCAGGTATATACGAGCAGTACTTC
12,.,TRBV18,few,TRBJ1-1,CASSSVNTEAFF,TGTGCCAGCTCATCGGTGAACACTGAAGCTTTCTTT
13,.,TRBV7-2,.,TRBJ2-7,CASSSHGGGEQYF,TGTGCCAGCAGCTCCCACGGGGGCGGCGAGCAGTACTTC
16,.,TRBV7-8,few,TRBJ2-1,CASSLARLVYYNEQFF,TGTGCCAGCAGCTTAGCGCGTCTAGTCTACTACAATGAGCAGTTCTTC
16,.,TRBV6-2/TRBV6-3,.,TRBJ2-7,CASSYSNGGSSYEQYF,TGTGCCAGCAGTTACTCGAATGGGGGAAGCTCCTACGAGCAGTACTTC
15,TRBD2,TRBV7-2,.,TRBJ2-1,CASSLVASGKGEQFF,TGTGCCAGCAGCTTAGTGGCTAGCGGGAAAGGTGAGCAGTTCTTC
12,.,TRBV7-9,.,TRBJ1-2,CASSLLTEGYTF,TGTGCCAGCAGCTTATTAACTGAGGGCTACACCTTC
13,.,TRBV9,.,TRBJ1-2,CASSVAVGSGYTF,TGTGCCAGCAGCGTCGCGGTAGGCTCTGGCTACACCTTC
16,.,TRBV23-1,.,TRBJ2-1,CASSQGADSSYNEQFF,TGCGCCAGCAGTCAAGGGGCGGACAGCTCCTACAATGAGCAGTTCTTC
15,TRBD1,TRBV5-4,.,TRBJ1-6,CASAGQGVLNSPLHF,TGTGCCAGCGCGGGACAGGGGGTGTTGAATTCACCCCTCCACTTT
13,TRBD1,TRBV6-5,.,TRBJ1-2,CATRTGGEYGYTF,TGTGCCACCAGGACAGGGGGCGAATATGGCTACACCTTC
14,.,TRBV10-3,.,TRBJ2-5,CAISELGAQETQYF,TGTGCCATCAGTGAGTTGGGGGCCCAAGAGACCCAGTACTTC
11,.,TRBV12-3/TRBV12-4,.,TRBJ2-5,CASTFGETQYF,TGTGCCAGCACCTTTGGGGAGACCCAGTACTTC
13,.,TRBV27,.,TRBJ2-7,CASAAPIVGAQYF,TGTGCCAGCGCAGCCCCCATAGTAGGTGCTCAGTACTTC
14,.,TRBV6-5,.,TRBJ1-5,CASSPMGARQPQHF,TGTGCCAGCAGCCCGATGGGGGCACGTCAGCCCCAGCATTTT
13,.,TRBV15,.,TRBJ1-1,CATSTGRNTEAFF,TGTGCCACCAGCACCGGGCGGAACACTGAAGCTTTCTTT
12,TRBD2,TRBV29-1,.,TRBJ2-3,CSDSGNTDTQYF,TGCAGCGACAGCGGGAACACAGATACGCAGTATTTT
15,TRBD2,TRBV9,once,TRBJ2-7,CASSVEGRERDEQYF,TGTGCCAGCAGCGTAGAGGGGCGGGAGCGAGACGAGCAGTACTTC
17,.,TRBV6-2/TRBV6-3,.,TRBJ1-2,CASSPSAYKAPGYGYTF,TGTGCCAGCAGCCCATCCGCTTACAAGGCCCCTGGCTATGGCTACACCTTC
15,.,TRBV4-2,.,TRBJ2-5,CASSPGTQTQETQYF,TGTGCCAGCAGTCCGGGGACTCAGACTCAAGAGACCCAGTACTTC
14,TRBD2,TRBV30,.,TRBJ2-7,CAWRRTSGTYEQYF,TGTGCCTGGAGAAGAACTAGCGGGACCTACGAGCAGTACTTC